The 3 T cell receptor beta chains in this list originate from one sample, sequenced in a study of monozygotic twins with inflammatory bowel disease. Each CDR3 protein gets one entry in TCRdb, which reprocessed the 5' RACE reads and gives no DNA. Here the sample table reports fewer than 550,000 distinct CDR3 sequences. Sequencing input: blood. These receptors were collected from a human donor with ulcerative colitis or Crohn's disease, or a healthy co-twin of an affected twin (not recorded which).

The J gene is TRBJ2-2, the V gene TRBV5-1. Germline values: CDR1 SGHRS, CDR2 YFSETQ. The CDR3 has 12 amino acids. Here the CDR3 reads CASMGNTGELFF.

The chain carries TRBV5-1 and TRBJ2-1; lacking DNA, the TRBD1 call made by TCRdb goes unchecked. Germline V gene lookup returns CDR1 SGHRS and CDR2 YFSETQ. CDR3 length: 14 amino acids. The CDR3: CASNQGTGGHEQFF.

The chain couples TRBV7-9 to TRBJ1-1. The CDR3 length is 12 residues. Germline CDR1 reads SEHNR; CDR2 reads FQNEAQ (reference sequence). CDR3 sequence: CASSLEDSEAFF.